One and the same sample provided the 8 T cell receptor beta chains below, sequenced in a study of technical replicates of blood from several donors. Using immunoSEQ multiplex PCR, the repertoire was profiled, and TCRdb retains in-frame clones only, with some absent. The sample includes around 65,000 clones, around 88% of them seen just once. The specimen was PBMCs. The origin of the receptors is a human donor in good health. Some clones in this sample may be carry-over from other donors' samples.

The table lists this clone with a count of one. The rearrangement uses TRBV4-3 and TRBJ1-1; D is perhaps TRBD1 (5 bases). Trimming took 11 bases from V and 1 from J, leaving 14 bases between them. There are 13 residues in the CDR3. CDR1 is LGHNA and CDR2 is YSLEER in the germline V gene. The CDR3 spells CASTAGGNTEAFF. The CDR3 bases are TGCGCCTCCACGGCGGGGGGGAACACTGAAGCTTTCTTT.

The chain joins TRBV4-1 to TRBJ2-2; a possible D gene is TRBD1 (6 bases). CDR1 is MGHRA and CDR2 is YSYEKL in the germline V gene. This CDR3 has 17 amino acids. Trimming pared 6 bases from V and 0 bases from J, leaving 17 bases between. CDR3 bases: TGCGCCAGCAGGCCTGGGGGCAACCTCGCGAACACCGGGGAGCTGTTTTTT. Its translation: CASRPGGNLANTGELFF.

This clone was recorded once. CDR3 nucleotide sequence: TGTGCCAGCAGCTTGACTAGCGGTTCCTACGAGCAGTACTTC. Translating gives CASSLTSGSYEQYF. The chain carries TRBV5-6 and TRBJ2-7; 8 bases are a match to TRBD2. Trimming at V came to 1 base and at J to 1 base, leaving 1 base not matched to a gene. The CDR3 is 14 amino acids. Germline V CDR1 and CDR2: SGHDT, YYEEEE.

CDR3 residues: CASSLALPPNEQFF. Here the CDR3 DNA reads TGTGCCAGCAGCCTGGCTCTTCCCCCTAATGAGCAGTTCTTC. V gene TRBV14 combines with J gene TRBJ2-1; D ambiguous. This CDR3 is 14 amino acids long. Germline CDR1 SGHDN, CDR2 FVKESK. Trimming stripped 4 bases from V and 7 bases from J, with 14 bases between.

The chain combines TRBV18 with TRBJ2-5, with D possibly matching TRBD1 (5 bases). The CDR3 covers 14 residues. Germline-derived CDR1 and CDR2 are KGHSH and LQKENI. V was pared by 2 bases and J by 1 base, with 8 bases between. The CDR3 loop is CASSPFDSQETQYF. The CDR3 region has the DNA TGTGCCAGCTCACCATTCGACAGCCAAGAGACCCAGTACTTC.

This chain links TRBV11-2 with TRBJ2-7; the D gene is possibly TRBD1 (7 bases). The CDR3 is 15 amino acids. Trimming stripped 1 base from V and 1 base from J, with 11 bases between. The germline CDR1 and CDR2 sequences are SGHAT and FQNNGV. CDR3 bases: TGTGCCAGCAGCTTAGCTTCAGGGGGGTCCTACGAGCAGTACTTC. Amino acids: CASSLASGGSYEQYF. The whole variable domain, remainder taken from reference TRBV11-2 and TRBJ2-7, is EAGVAQSPRYKIIEKRQSVAFWCNPISGHATLYWYQQILGQGPKLLIQFQNNGVVDDSQLPKDRFSAERLKGVDSTLKIQPAKLEDSAVYLCASSLASGGSYEQYFGPGTRLTVT.

The chain has TRBV27 and TRBJ1-6; D is ambiguous. This CDR3 has 13 residues. Germline assignment: CDR1 MNHEY and CDR2 SMNVEV (reference sequence). Trimming shortened V by 2 bases and J by 11 bases, and 10 bases separated the two germline ends. The CDR3 protein is CASSLRENTPLHF. Written as DNA, the CDR3 is TGTGCCAGCAGTTTACGTGAAAACACACCCCTCCACTTT.

The chain couples TRBV10-3 to TRBJ2-7; weak D call: TRBD2 (6 bases). Germline loops: CDR1 ENHRY, CDR2 SYGVKD. V gave up 3 bases and J gave up 0 bases, with 9 bases separating them. This CDR3 is built from 14 residues. CDR3 sequence reads: CAISETGSSYEQYF. Here the CDR3 DNA reads TGTGCCATCAGTGAAACCGGGAGCTCCTACGAGCAGTACTTC.